The rows below give T cell receptor beta chains drawn from one sample of a study of blood T cell repertoires in COVID-19. Sequencing used immunoSEQ multiplex PCR; TCRdb keeps in-frame clones, though not all of them. The sample lists about 120,000 clones; 82% were seen once. Source material: peripheral blood. These receptors were taken from a woman in her seventies with acute or convalescent COVID-19. The CDR3 runs from the conserved cysteine through the conserved F or W. The D gene is left open where the match is weak. Some rows mark clone size as missing; the rest say once, few, many or name a class of expanded clone.

V: TRBV6-1; D: -; J: TRBJ1-2; size: once; CDR3: CASSGVRGRGNYGYTF; DNA: TGTGCCAGCAGTGGGGTCCGGGGCAGGGGAAACTATGGCTACACCTTC
V: TRBV21-1; D: -; J: TRBJ1-3; size: -; CDR3: CATEDSYGNTIYF; DNA: TGTGCCACAGAAGACAGCTATGGAAACACCATATATTTT
V: TRBV6-5; D: -; J: TRBJ1-3; size: -; CDR3: CASKGAGNTIYF; DNA: TGTGCCAGCAAAGGGGCCGGAAACACCATATATTTT
V: TRBV10-3; D: TRBD1; J: TRBJ1-1; size: -; CDR3: CAIGTGASNTEAFF; DNA: TGTGCCATCGGGACAGGAGCTTCGAACACTGAAGCTTTCTTT
V: TRBV7-8; D: TRBD1; J: TRBJ2-2; size: -; CDR3: CASSRTGWSTGELFF; DNA: TGTGCCAGCAGTAGGACAGGGTGGAGCACCGGGGAGCTGTTTTTT
V: TRBV3-1/TRBV3-2; D: -; J: TRBJ1-6; size: -; CDR3: CASSQAGSPLHF; DNA: TGTGCCAGCAGCCAAGCCGGGTCACCCCTCCACTTT
V: TRBV13; D: TRBD1; J: TRBJ1-2; size: -; CDR3: CASSRDEGAIGYTF; DNA: TGTGCCAGCAGCCGTGACGAGGGGGCTATAGGCTACACCTTC
V: TRBV5-1; D: TRBD1; J: TRBJ1-4; size: -; CDR3: CASSFSAGGNEKLFF; DNA: TGCGCCAGCAGCTTTTCGGCAGGGGGCAATGAAAAACTGTTTTTT
V: TRBV30; D: -; J: TRBJ1-3; size: -; CDR3: CAWSRNEGRNTIYF; DNA: TGTGCCTGGAGCCGCAACGAGGGAAGAAACACCATATATTTT
V: TRBV12-3/TRBV12-4; D: -; J: TRBJ2-6; size: -; CDR3: CASRPSRDNVLTF; DNA: TGTGCCAGCAGACCTTCACGGGACAACGTCCTGACTTTC
V: TRBV3-1/TRBV3-2; D: -; J: TRBJ2-6; size: -; CDR3: CASSQDIRASGANVLTF; DNA: TGTGCCAGCAGCCAAGATATCAGGGCTTCTGGGGCCAACGTCCTGACTTTC
V: TRBV4-3; D: -; J: TRBJ2-1; size: -; CDR3: CASSQDIPGRGNNEQFF; DNA: TGCGCCAGCAGCCAAGATATTCCCGGCAGAGGGAACAATGAGCAGTTCTTC
V: TRBV2; D: TRBD1; J: TRBJ1-5; size: -; CDR3: CASSEWDRGNHPNQPQHF; DNA: TGTGCCAGCAGTGAATGGGACAGGGGAAATCATCCTAATCAGCCCCAGCATTTT
V: TRBV20-1; D: TRBD2; J: TRBJ2-1; size: -; CDR3: CSASRGGSNEQFF; DNA: TGCAGTGCTAGTCGGGGGGGCAGTAATGAGCAGTTCTTC
V: TRBV5-4; D: TRBD1; J: TRBJ1-5; size: -; CDR3: CASSPGTDQPQHF; DNA: TGTGCCAGCAGCCCAGGGACAGATCAGCCCCAGCATTTT
V: TRBV4-3; D: TRBD2; J: TRBJ2-5; size: -; CDR3: CASSQRGLAPRETQYF; DNA: TGCGCCAGCAGCCAACGAGGACTAGCTCCAAGAGAGACCCAGTACTTC
V: TRBV30; D: -; J: TRBJ1-5; size: -; CDR3: CAWSVQSNQPQHF; DNA: TGTGCCTGGAGTGTACAGAGCAATCAGCCCCAGCATTTT
V: TRBV27; D: TRBD1; J: TRBJ1-2; size: -; CDR3: CASTRGQNYGYTF; DNA: TGTGCCAGCACCCGGGGACAGAACTATGGCTACACCTTC
V: TRBV7-6; D: -; J: TRBJ2-2; size: -; CDR3: CASSNDSAGHTGELFF; DNA: TGTGCCAGCAGCAACGATTCGGCAGGGCACACCGGGGAGCTGTTTTTT
V: TRBV13; D: -; J: TRBJ1-6; size: -; CDR3: CASSSGTNHYSPLHF; DNA: TGTGCCAGCAGCTCTGGGACTAATCATTACTCACCCCTCCACTTT
V: TRBV12-3/TRBV12-4; D: -; J: TRBJ2-1; size: few; CDR3: CASSLGGYNEQFF; DNA: TGTGCCAGCAGTTTGGGGGGTTACAATGAGCAGTTCTTC
V: TRBV5-1; D: TRBD1; J: TRBJ1-4; size: -; CDR3: CASSPGTVGEKLFF; DNA: TGCGCCAGCAGCCCCGGGACAGTCGGTGAAAAACTGTTTTTT
V: TRBV3-1/TRBV3-2; D: -; J: TRBJ1-3; size: -; CDR3: CASTDQGMRGNTIYF; DNA: TGTGCCAGCACCGACCAGGGGATGAGGGGAAACACCATATATTTT
V: TRBV3-1/TRBV3-2; D: -; J: TRBJ2-7; size: -; CDR3: CASSQVTYEQYF; DNA: TGTGCCAGCAGCCAAGTAACCTACGAGCAGTACTTC
V: TRBV27; D: -; J: TRBJ2-2; size: -; CDR3: CASRRANTGELFF; DNA: TGTGCCAGCAGGCGGGCCAACACCGGGGAGCTGTTTTTT
V: TRBV10-1; D: -; J: TRBJ2-2; size: -; CDR3: CASSLGTGELFF; DNA: TGCGCCAGCAGTCTAGGCACCGGGGAGCTGTTTTTT
V: TRBV10-3; D: -; J: TRBJ2-5; size: -; CDR3: CAINQGFRETQYF; DNA: TGTGCCATCAACCAGGGGTTTAGAGAGACCCAGTACTTC
V: TRBV7-8; D: -; J: TRBJ2-2; size: -; CDR3: CASSLRPGTQMNTGELFF; DNA: TGTGCCAGCAGCCTAAGGCCTGGGACACAGATGAACACCGGGGAGCTGTTTTTT
V: TRBV7-8; D: -; J: TRBJ1-3; size: -; CDR3: CASSGNRFSSGNTIYF; DNA: TGTGCCAGCAGCGGCAACAGGTTCAGCTCTGGAAACACCATATATTTT
V: TRBV6-5; D: -; J: TRBJ1-2; size: -; CDR3: CASCREPSNYGYTF; DNA: TGTGCCAGCTGCCGGGAACCTTCTAACTATGGCTACACCTTC
V: TRBV18; D: -; J: TRBJ1-2; size: -; CDR3: CASSPGQNYGYTF; DNA: TGTGCCAGCTCACCTGGACAGAACTATGGCTACACCTTC
V: TRBV3-1/TRBV3-2; D: TRBD1; J: TRBJ1-5; size: -; CDR3: CASSQAGQGHQPQHF; DNA: TGTGCCAGCAGCCAAGCGGGACAGGGCCATCAGCCCCAGCATTTT
V: TRBV12-3/TRBV12-4; D: -; J: TRBJ1-2; size: -; CDR3: CASSRQDFYGYTF; DNA: TGTGCCAGCAGTCGACAGGATTTCTATGGCTACACCTTC
V: TRBV30; D: TRBD1; J: TRBJ1-5; size: -; CDR3: CAWSGGQGSQPQHF; DNA: TGTGCCTGGAGTGGAGGACAGGGCTCCCAGCCCCAGCATTTT
V: TRBV6-2/TRBV6-3; D: -; J: TRBJ2-2; size: -; CDR3: CASSYSGFWGDTGELFF; DNA: TGTGCCAGCAGTTACTCGGGGTTTTGGGGGGACACCGGGGAGCTGTTTTTT
V: TRBV6-2/TRBV6-3; D: -; J: TRBJ1-5; size: -; CDR3: CASSYRQDNQPQHF; DNA: TGTGCCAGCAGTTACCGACAAGACAATCAGCCCCAGCATTTT
V: TRBV9; D: TRBD1; J: TRBJ1-6; size: -; CDR3: CASSVASGQGYSPLHF; DNA: TGTGCCAGCAGCGTAGCGTCGGGACAGGGGTACTCACCCCTCCACTTT
V: TRBV11-3; D: -; J: TRBJ2-1; size: once; CDR3: CASSLGRRGPRVEQFF; DNA: TGTGCCAGCAGCTTAGGTCGGAGGGGGCCCCGCGTTGAGCAGTTCTTC
V: TRBV2; D: TRBD1; J: TRBJ1-3; size: -; CDR3: CASAQGSNTIYF; DNA: TGTGCCAGCGCACAGGGGTCAAACACCATATATTTT
V: TRBV19; D: -; J: TRBJ1-1; size: -; CDR3: CASSIATDEAFF; DNA: TGTGCCAGTAGTATAGCCACAGATGAAGCTTTCTTT
V: TRBV11-2; D: -; J: TRBJ1-4; size: once; CDR3: CASSLAAGEEKLFF; DNA: TGTGCCAGCAGCTTAGCGGCAGGGGAGGAAAAACTGTTTTTT
V: TRBV12-3/TRBV12-4; D: -; J: TRBJ2-2; size: -; CDR3: CASRLATGELFF; DNA: TGTGCCAGCAGACTCGCCACCGGGGAGCTGTTTTTT
V: TRBV5-1; D: TRBD1; J: TRBJ1-1; size: few; CDR3: CASSQQQGAVTEAFF; DNA: TGCGCCAGCAGCCAACAACAGGGGGCAGTCACTGAAGCTTTCTTT
V: TRBV2; D: -; J: TRBJ1-5; size: -; CDR3: CASNLLGGNSNQPQHF; DNA: TGTGCCAGCAACCTTTTGGGGGGGAATAGCAATCAGCCCCAGCATTTT
V: TRBV27; D: -; J: TRBJ1-5; size: -; CDR3: CASSLNRVNQPQHF; DNA: TGTGCCAGCAGTTTAAACAGGGTGAATCAGCCCCAGCATTTT
V: TRBV5-1; D: -; J: TRBJ1-3; size: -; CDR3: CASSLGAGRNTIYF; DNA: TGCGCCAGCAGCTTGGGGGCAGGGAGAAACACCATATATTTT